This T cell receptor beta chain was sequenced for a study of control samples from healthy donors and cancer patients. Per germline, CDR1 SQVTM and CDR2 ANQGSEA. Trimming removed 6 bases from V and 1 base from J, with 9 bases in between. This CDR3 is 12 amino acids long. Data came from immunoSEQ multiplex PCR; TCRdb stores just in-frame clones and leaves some out. Of 50,000 to 75,000 clones listed, around 90% were seen once; the top ten hold approximately 6%. This sequence joins TRBV29-1 and TRBJ1-1; D is perhaps TRBD1 (5 bases). The sequence came from a man in his sixties with colorectal cancer. The material sequenced was PBMCs. The DNA for the CDR3 is TGCAGCGTCGGGACGGGGAACACTGAAGCTTTCTTT. This gives the protein CSVGTGNTEAFF.